A selection of T cell receptor beta chains follows, all from one sample in a study of beta chain features in type 1 diabetes. Only in-frame clones appear in the TCRdb table, and some are missing; sequencing was by immunoSEQ multiplex PCR. The sample holds some 640,000 clones, around an eighth seen once. The sequencing sample was made of naive CD4+ T cells from blood. All receptors come from a man younger than 35 with type 1 diabetes. The CDR3 runs from the conserved cysteine through the conserved F or W. The D gene is left open where the match is weak. The size of a clone is reported for some rows only, either as once, few or many, or as a class for expanded clones.

cdr3_aa	cdr3_nt	d_call	clone_size	v_call	j_call
CASSFLSGSNEKLFF	TGTGCCAGCAGTTTTTTATCAGGTTCTAATGAAAAACTGTTTTTT	-	-	TRBV6-5	TRBJ1-4
CASSFGGTLTEAFF	TGTGCCAGCAGCTTCGGAGGGACCCTCACTGAAGCTTTCTTT	-	-	TRBV28	TRBJ1-1
CASSPSYEQYF	TGTGCCAGCAGCCCCAGCTACGAGCAGTACTTC	-	-	TRBV7-8	TRBJ2-7
CSVDGTGRGYTF	TGCAGCGTTGACGGTACAGGGAGAGGCTACACCTTC	-	few	TRBV29-1	TRBJ1-2
CASSVWDRGFIGEKLFF	TGTGCCAGCAGCGTATGGGACAGGGGGTTCATTGGTGAAAAACTGTTTTTT	TRBD1	few	TRBV9	TRBJ1-4
CSVGGRDPYGYTF	TGCAGCGTTGGGGGCAGGGACCCCTATGGCTACACCTTC	-	-	TRBV29-1	TRBJ1-2
CAISDAGPNEQFF	TGTGCCATCAGTGATGCAGGCCCCAATGAGCAGTTCTTC	-	-	TRBV10-3	TRBJ2-1
CASRPNRGRMPQHF	TGTGCCAGCAGACCAAACAGGGGCCGGATGCCCCAGCATTTT	TRBD1	few	TRBV27	TRBJ1-5
CASSESSGLRPYEQYF	TGCGCCAGCAGTGAGTCGTCCGGACTGCGGCCCTACGAGCAGTACTTC	-	-	TRBV10-1	TRBJ2-7
CVSGGTDTQYF	TGTGTATCTGGGGGAACAGATACGCAGTATTTT	-	-	TRBV6-6	TRBJ2-3